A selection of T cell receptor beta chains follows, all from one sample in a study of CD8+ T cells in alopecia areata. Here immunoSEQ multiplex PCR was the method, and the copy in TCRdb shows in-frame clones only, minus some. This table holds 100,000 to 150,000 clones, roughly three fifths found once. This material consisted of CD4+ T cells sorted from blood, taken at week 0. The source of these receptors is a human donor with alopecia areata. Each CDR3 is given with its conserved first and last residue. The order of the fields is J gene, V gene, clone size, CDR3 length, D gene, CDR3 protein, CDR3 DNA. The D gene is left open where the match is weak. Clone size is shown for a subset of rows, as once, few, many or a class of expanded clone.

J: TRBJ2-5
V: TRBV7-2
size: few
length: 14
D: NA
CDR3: CASSFFSGKETQYF
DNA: TGTGCCAGCAGCTTTTTCTCGGGAAAAGAGACCCAGTACTTC

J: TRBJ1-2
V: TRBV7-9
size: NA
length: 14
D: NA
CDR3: CAGKLESSNYGYTF
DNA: TGTGCCGGAAAGTTGGAGTCCTCTAACTATGGCTACACCTTC

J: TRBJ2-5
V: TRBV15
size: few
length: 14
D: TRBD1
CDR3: CATRPRGRLETQYF
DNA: TGTGCCACCCGACCCAGGGGGCGCCTAGAGACCCAGTACTTC

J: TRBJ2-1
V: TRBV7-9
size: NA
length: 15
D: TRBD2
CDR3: CASSLSSGGQGEQFF
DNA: TGTGCCAGCAGCTTGTCTTCGGGGGGTCAGGGTGAGCAGTTCTTC

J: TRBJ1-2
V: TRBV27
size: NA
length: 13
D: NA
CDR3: CASSLEGPYGYTF
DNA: TGTGCCAGCTCGTTGGAGGGTCCCTATGGCTACACCTTC

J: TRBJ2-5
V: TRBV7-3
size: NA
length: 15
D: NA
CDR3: CASSLTSGAQETQYF
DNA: TGTGCCAGCAGCTTAACTTCGGGGGCTCAAGAGACCCAGTACTTC

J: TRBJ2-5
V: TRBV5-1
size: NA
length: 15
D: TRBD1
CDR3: CASSSRQGAGETQYF
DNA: TGCGCCAGCAGCTCGAGACAGGGGGCCGGGGAGACCCAGTACTTC

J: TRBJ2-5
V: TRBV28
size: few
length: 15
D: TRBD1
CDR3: CASSPPQGAQETQYF
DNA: TGTGCCAGCAGTCCCCCCCAGGGGGCCCAAGAGACCCAGTACTTC

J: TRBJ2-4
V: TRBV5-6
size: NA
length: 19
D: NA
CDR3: CASSLIRLQRVGAKNIQYF
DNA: TGTGCCAGCAGCTTAATAAGGCTCCAGCGGGTGGGAGCCAAAAACATTCAGTACTTC

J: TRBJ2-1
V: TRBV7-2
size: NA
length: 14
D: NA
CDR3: CASSPLGAPNEQFF
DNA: TGTGCCAGCAGCCCGTTAGGGGCCCCGAATGAGCAGTTCTTC

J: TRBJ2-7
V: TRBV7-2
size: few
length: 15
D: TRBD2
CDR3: CASSLMAGGTYEQYF
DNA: TGTGCCAGCAGCTTAATGGCGGGGGGTACCTACGAGCAGTACTTC

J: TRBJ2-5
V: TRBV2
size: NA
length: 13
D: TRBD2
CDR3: CASTELAAETQYF
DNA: TGTGCCAGCACCGAACTAGCGGCGGAGACCCAGTACTTC

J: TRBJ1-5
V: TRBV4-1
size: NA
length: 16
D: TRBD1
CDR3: CASSQGQFDSNQPQHF
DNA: TGCGCCAGCAGCCAGGGACAGTTCGATAGCAATCAGCCCCAGCATTTT

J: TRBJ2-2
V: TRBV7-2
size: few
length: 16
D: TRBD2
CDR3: CASSLGLAGFAGELFF
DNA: TGTGCCAGCAGCTTAGGACTAGCGGGATTTGCCGGGGAGCTGTTTTTT

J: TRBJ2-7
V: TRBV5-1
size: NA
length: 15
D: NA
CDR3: CASSLIPKGRYEQYF
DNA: TGCGCCAGCAGCCTCATTCCAAAGGGCCGCTACGAGCAGTACTTC

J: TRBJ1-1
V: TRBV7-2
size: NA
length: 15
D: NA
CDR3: CASSLGSRGRAEAFF
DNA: TGTGCCAGCAGCTTAGGATCCCGGGGGCGGGCTGAAGCTTTCTTT

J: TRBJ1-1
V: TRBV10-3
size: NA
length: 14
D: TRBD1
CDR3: CAIMGGRGGTEAFF
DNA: TGTGCCATCATGGGTGGCAGGGGGGGCACTGAAGCTTTCTTT

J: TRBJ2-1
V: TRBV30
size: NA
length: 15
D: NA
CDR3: CAWDREGETYNEQFF
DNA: TGTGCCTGGGATAGGGAGGGGGAAACTTACAATGAGCAGTTCTTC

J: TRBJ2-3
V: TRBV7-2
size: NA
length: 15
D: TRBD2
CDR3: CASSSTSGTTNTQYF
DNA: TGTGCCAGCAGCTCGACTAGCGGGACGACGAATACGCAGTATTTT

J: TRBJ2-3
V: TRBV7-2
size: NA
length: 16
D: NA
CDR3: CASSSTRPRGTDTQYF
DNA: TGTGCCAGCAGCTCCACGCGCCCCCGTGGCACAGATACGCAGTATTTT

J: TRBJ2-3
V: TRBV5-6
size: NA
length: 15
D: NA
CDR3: CASILPRGPKDTQYF
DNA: TGTGCCAGCATCCTGCCCCGGGGGCCTAAAGATACGCAGTATTTT

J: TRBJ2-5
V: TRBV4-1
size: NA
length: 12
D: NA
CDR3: CASSQELGRQYF
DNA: TGCGCCAGCAGCCAGGAACTAGGCCGGCAGTACTTC

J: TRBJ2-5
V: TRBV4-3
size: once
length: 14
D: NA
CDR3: CASSPRVGRETQYF
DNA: TGCGCCAGCAGCCCTCGGGTCGGCCGAGAGACCCAGTACTTC

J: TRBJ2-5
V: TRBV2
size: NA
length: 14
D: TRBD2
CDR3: CASSGSGGGETQYF
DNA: TGTGCCAGCAGTGGCTCGGGGGGGGGCGAGACCCAGTACTTC

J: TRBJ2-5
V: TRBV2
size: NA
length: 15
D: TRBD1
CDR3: CASSATGVRGETQYF
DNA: TGTGCCAGCAGCGCGACAGGGGTCCGTGGTGAGACCCAGTACTTC

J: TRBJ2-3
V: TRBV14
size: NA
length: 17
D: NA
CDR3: CASSQGRGRGGRGTQYF
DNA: TGTGCCAGCAGCCAAGGGCGCGGGAGAGGGGGCCGAGGTACGCAGTATTTT

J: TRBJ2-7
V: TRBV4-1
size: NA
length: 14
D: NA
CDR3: CASSLQGGYYEQYF
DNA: TGCGCCAGCAGCCTTCAGGGGGGGTACTACGAGCAGTACTTC

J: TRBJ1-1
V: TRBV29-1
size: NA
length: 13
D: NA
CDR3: CSVEPTGYTEAFF
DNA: TGCAGCGTTGAACCGACGGGGTACACTGAAGCTTTCTTT

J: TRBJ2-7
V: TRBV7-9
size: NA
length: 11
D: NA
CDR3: CASSFSHEQYF
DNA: TGTGCCAGCAGCTTTAGCCACGAGCAGTACTTC

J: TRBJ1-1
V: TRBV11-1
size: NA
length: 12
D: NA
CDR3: CASSHTLTEAFF
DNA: TGTGCCAGCAGCCATACTCTCACTGAAGCTTTCTTT

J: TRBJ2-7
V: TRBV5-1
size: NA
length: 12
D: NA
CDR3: CASSPEHYEQYF
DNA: TGCGCCAGCAGCCCGGAACACTACGAGCAGTACTTC

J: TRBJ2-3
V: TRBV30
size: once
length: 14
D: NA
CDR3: CAWRSLGGTDTQYF
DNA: TGTGCCTGGAGGTCGCTAGGGGGGACAGATACGCAGTATTTT

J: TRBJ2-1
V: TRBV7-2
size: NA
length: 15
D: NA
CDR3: CASSSDSNSYNEQFF
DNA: TGTGCCAGCAGCTCCGACAGCAACTCCTACAATGAGCAGTTCTTC

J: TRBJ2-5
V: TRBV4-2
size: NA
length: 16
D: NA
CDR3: CASSQDPSRGPRTQYF
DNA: TGTGCCAGCAGCCAAGATCCTAGCAGAGGCCCGAGGACCCAGTACTTC

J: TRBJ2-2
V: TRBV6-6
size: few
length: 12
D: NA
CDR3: CASNIGIGELFF
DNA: TGTGCCAGCAATATAGGGATCGGGGAGCTGTTTTTT

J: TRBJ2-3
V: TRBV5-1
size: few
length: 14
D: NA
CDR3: CASSLQDSGDTQYF
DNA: TGCGCCAGCAGCTTACAGGATTCTGGAGATACGCAGTATTTT

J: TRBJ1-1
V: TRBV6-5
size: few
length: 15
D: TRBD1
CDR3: CASSYHDRGNTEAFF
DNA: TGTGCCAGCAGTTACCATGACAGGGGGAACACTGAAGCTTTCTTT

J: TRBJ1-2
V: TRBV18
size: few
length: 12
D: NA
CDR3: CASSPTTYGYTF
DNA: TGTGCCAGCTCACCGACGACCTATGGCTACACCTTC

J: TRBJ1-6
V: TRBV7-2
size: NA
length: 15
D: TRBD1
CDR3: CASSYGQGAGSPLHF
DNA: TGTGCCAGCAGCTACGGACAGGGGGCTGGTTCACCCCTCCACTTT

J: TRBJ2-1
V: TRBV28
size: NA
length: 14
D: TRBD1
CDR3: CASGYRGRGNEQFF
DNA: TGTGCCAGCGGTTACAGGGGGCGCGGAAATGAGCAGTTCTTC

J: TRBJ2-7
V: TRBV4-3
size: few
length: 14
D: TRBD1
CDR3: CASSQDQGVYEQYF
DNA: TGCGCCAGCAGCCAAGATCAGGGGGTATACGAGCAGTACTTC